The T cell receptor (beta chain) under discussion was sequenced for a study of blood T cell repertoires in COVID-19. Study context: COVID-19 samples collected from the United States, Italy and Spain covered acute and convalescent phases. PBMCs, B-cell-depleted T cells, or T cells were the source of the cDNA or gDNA that made up the material.

Trimming shortened V by 5 bases and J by 0 bases, and 14 bases separated the two germline ends. The CDR3 has 16 residues. The germline V gene has CDR1 SGHTA and CDR2 FQGNSA. In the original processing: Counts of nucleated cells, estimated from reference gene primer amplification, were obtained. Profiled with immunoSEQ multiplex PCR; TCRdb holds only in-frame clones, not every one. V, J and clone size are those of that table, while D and trimming were read from the DNA. The table has about 64,000 clones, 82% seen once. The chain uses TRBV7-2 and TRBJ1-3, with D tentatively TRBD1 (5 bases). The source of this sequence is a human donor in a cohort sampled during active COVID-19. Sequencing was done on a sample of peripheral blood. CDR3 in amino acids: CASSQGFLASGNTIYF. CDR3 in DNA: TGTGCCAGCAGCCAGGGATTTTTGGCCTCTGGAAACACCATATATTTT.